These 29 T cell receptor beta chains were all obtained from the same sample, sequenced in a study of CD8+CD57+ T cells in acquired aplastic anemia. Genomic DNA served as template for TCR beta VDJ and CDR3 profiling. TCRdb re-analysed the reads in MiXCR, keeping a single row per CDR3 protein. The table includes around 250,000 distinct CDR3 sequences, roughly three fifths detected once. The sample consisted of sorted CD4+, CD8+, or CD8+CD57+ T cells (not recorded which) from PBMCs. These receptors all come from a human donor with severe aplastic anemia or a healthy control (not recorded which).

The chain combines TRBV12-3 or TRBV12-4 with TRBJ1-1, with 7 bases that match TRBD1. The junction had 10 bases not matched to a gene; V was cut back by 5 bases and J by 4 bases. This CDR3 has 15 residues. The CDR3 DNA reads as TGTGCCAGCAGTCAGGGGGGTTCCCAGATCACTGAAGCTTTCTTT. Translation gives CASSQGGSQITEAFF.

The CDR3 nucleotides are TGCAGTGCTAGATCCAGGGTTGGGTACAATGAGCAGTTCTTC. Translation gives CSARSRVGYNEQFF. This rearrangement joins TRBV20-1 to TRBJ2-1; perhaps TRBD1 as D (5 bases). Germline V gene data show CDR1 as DFQATT and CDR2 as SNEGSKA (reference sequence). The ends were cut back, 2 bases at V and 4 bases at J, with 12 bases in the middle. The CDR3 contains 14 residues.

This clonotype has a handful of counts. The J gene is TRBJ1-1, the V gene TRBV19; maybe TRBD1 (5 bases). The CDR3 loop spans 12 amino acids. Germline V CDR1 and CDR2: LNHDA, SQIVND (reference sequence). V lost 7 bases and J 7 bases, leaving 13 bases between the germline ends. The DNA for the CDR3 is TGTGCCAGTAAGGGGCAGGGCAGTGAAGCTTTCTTT. It encodes CASKGQGSEAFF.

Ten or more counts support this clonotype. The chain employs TRBV6-1 and TRBJ1-2; D is perhaps TRBD1 (6 bases). This CDR3 is built from 14 residues. Trimming removed 2 bases from V and 3 bases from J, with 10 bases in between. Germline lookup yields CDR1 MNHNS and CDR2 SASEGT. Here the CDR3 reads CASSEQGFDYGYTF. In nucleotides, the CDR3 is TGTGCCAGCAGTGAACAGGGGTTTGACTATGGCTACACCTTC.

The J gene is TRBJ2-6, the V gene TRBV6-4, with 9 bases aligning to TRBD1. Germline V gene lookup returns CDR1 MRHNA and CDR2 SNTAGT. With 6 bases clipped from V and 2 bases from J, the junction kept 2 bases outside the gene matches. The CDR3 has 15 amino acids. The CDR3 spells CASRTGGAGANVLTF. Here the CDR3 DNA reads TGTGCCAGCAGGACAGGGGGGGCTGGGGCCAACGTCCTGACTTTC.

In this sample, this clonotype turned up once. J is TRBJ1-1 and V is TRBV24-1; D not resolved. CDR3 length: 13 amino acids. Trimming took 11 bases from V and 7 from J, leaving 19 bases between them. CDR1 KGHDR and CDR2 SFDVKD come from the germline V gene. For the CDR3, the DNA is TGTGCCAGCAGCCCCCTTCGGGGAAGTGAAGCTTTCTTT. This codes for CASSPLRGSEAFF.

V is TRBV5-1 and J is TRBJ2-7, with 8 bases identical to TRBD1. Germline V gene lookup returns CDR1 SGHRS and CDR2 YFSETQ. The CDR3 contains 18 residues. The junction had 20 bases not matched to a gene; V was cut back by 3 bases and J by 6 bases. The DNA of the CDR3 is TGCGCCAGCAGCTCCCTAGGACAGGGAGAATCTCTCCTCGGCGAGCAGTACTTC. Its protein is CASSSLGQGESLLGEQYF.

This clonotype was detected only a few times. The genes are TRBV7-8 and TRBJ2-3, with D possibly matching TRBD1 (6 bases). CDR1 and CDR2 (germline): SGHVS, FQNEAQ. The CDR3 contains 12 residues. Trimming pared 5 bases from V and 10 bases from J, leaving 13 bases between. CDR3 protein: CASSPDPGAQYF. DNA of the CDR3: TGTGCCAGCAGCCCCGACCCAGGGGCGCAGTATTTT.

V gene TRBV2 combines with J gene TRBJ2-3; the D gene could be TRBD1 or TRBD2 (6 bases each). CDR3 length: 14 residues. Trimming removed 11 bases from V and 8 bases from J, with 23 bases in between. Looked up from germline, CDR1 is SNHLY and CDR2 is FYNNEI. The CDR3 region has the DNA TGTGCCGTCCCCGGAAAGGGGGGAGACAGTACGCAGTATTTT. Translating gives CAVPGKGGDSTQYF.

This chain uses TRBV7-8 with TRBJ2-7, with 7 nucleotides matching TRBD2. V was clipped by 0 bases and J by 1 base; unmatched bases: 9. Germline CDR1 reads SGHVS; CDR2 reads FQNEAQ. The length of the CDR3 is 17 residues. CDR3 residues: CASSLAPQRGLSYEQYF. CDR3 bases: TGTGCCAGCAGCTTAGCGCCCCAGCGGGGTCTGTCCTACGAGCAGTACTTC.

The rearrangement uses TRBV6-4 and TRBJ1-3; 9 bases are shared with TRBD1. V was clipped by 10 bases and J by 9 bases; unmatched bases: 7. Germline-derived CDR1 and CDR2 are MRHNA and SNTAGT. This CDR3 has 12 amino acids. CDR3 sequence (DNA): TGTGCCACCTCCGGGACAGGGCGCACCATATATTTT. It translates to CATSGTGRTIYF.

The genes are TRBV10-3 and TRBJ1-1; 7 nucleotides line up with TRBD1. The CDR3 runs to 15 residues. The germline V gene has CDR1 ENHRY and CDR2 SYGVKD. V shed 3 bases and J 1 base; nucleotides not matched to a gene: 5. This chain's CDR3 is CAISDTGAKNTEAFF. CDR3 bases: TGTGCCATCAGTGATACAGGGGCGAAGAACACTGAAGCTTTCTTT.

The sample holds many counts of this clonotype. V and J are TRBV19 and TRBJ1-1; D uncertain. Trimming pared 3 bases from V and 1 base from J, leaving 6 bases between. The CDR3 consists of 13 residues. Germline V gene lookup returns CDR1 LNHDA and CDR2 SQIVND (reference sequence). The chain's CDR3 is CASSMGGNTEAFF. In nucleotides, the CDR3 is TGTGCCAGTAGTATGGGTGGGAACACTGAAGCTTTCTTT.

The chain joins TRBV20-1 to TRBJ2-7; 7 bases match TRBD2. The CDR3 sequence is 12 residues long. Germline V gene data show CDR1 as DFQATT and CDR2 as SNEGSKA (reference sequence). V was pared by 5 bases and J by 3 bases, with 4 bases of the junction left unmatched. CDR3 amino acids: CSAWDYFYEQYF. For the CDR3, the DNA is TGCAGTGCTTGGGACTACTTCTACGAGCAGTACTTC.

The table lists this clonotype with many counts. This rearrangement joins TRBV9 to TRBJ1-1; D might be TRBD1 (5 bases). Germline loops: CDR1 SGDLS, CDR2 YYNGEE. CDR3 size: 14 residues. The V and J ends lost 0 bases and 11 bases respectively, with 17 bases between them. The CDR3 sequence: CASSVVGTPGRAFF. In nucleotides, the CDR3 is TGTGCCAGCAGCGTAGTTGGGACGCCCGGTCGGGCTTTCTTT.

This clonotype has more than one count but fewer than ten. The CDR3 DNA sequence: TGTGCCAGCAGACGGGACGTAGGCAATCAGCCCCAGCATTTT. This sequence encodes CASRRDVGNQPQHF. The J gene is TRBJ1-5, the V gene TRBV27; the D gene is possibly TRBD1 (5 bases). V was trimmed by 6 bases and J by 2 bases, leaving 11 bases between them. Germline CDR1 and CDR2: MNHEY and SMNVEV (reference sequence). The CDR3 is made up of 14 amino acids.

In this sample, this clonotype turned up many times. This could be a read error, since a much larger clone is one nucleotide away. The chain carries TRBV29-1 and TRBJ1-6; no clear D gene. Trimming took off 4 bases at V and 11 bases at J, with 15 bases between the two ends. The CDR3 contains 13 residues. Germline V lookup: CDR1 SQVTM, CDR2 ANQGSEA. CDR3 DNA sequence: TGCAGCGTTGCTCCAGGCGCGAATACACCCCTCCACTTT. Amino acids: CSVAPGANTPLHF.

V is TRBV2 and J is TRBJ1-1, with TRBD1 matching 7 bases. The trim removed 9 bases at V and 2 bases at J, leaving 12 bases unmatched. Germline V gene lookup returns CDR1 SNHLY and CDR2 FYNNEI. The CDR3 covers 15 residues. The CDR3 reads CARKTGLSGNTEAFF. CDR3 nucleotide sequence: TGTGCCAGGAAGACAGGGCTCTCTGGAAACACTGAAGCTTTCTTT.

The J gene is TRBJ1-5, the V gene TRBV25-1, with 7 positions matching TRBD1. The germline gives CDR1 MGHDK, CDR2 SYGVNS. V gave up 4 bases and J gave up 7 bases; unmatched junction bases: 4. The CDR3 length is 13 residues. The CDR3: CASSVTGDQPQHF. The CDR3 region has the DNA TGTGCCAGCAGTGTTACAGGGGACCAGCCCCAGCATTTT.

Ten or more counts support this clonotype. The chain employs TRBV2 and TRBJ2-7; weak D call: TRBD1 (5 bases). Germline assignment: CDR1 SNHLY and CDR2 FYNNEI. The CDR3 is 14 residues long. The V gene lost 6 bases and the J gene lost 0 bases, with 12 bases spanning the gap. The CDR3 spells CASSTDSYSYEQYF. CDR3 sequence (DNA): TGTGCCAGCAGCACCGACAGTTACTCCTACGAGCAGTACTTC.

In its sample, this clonotype was seen a few times. The V and J genes are TRBV9 and TRBJ2-5; D might be TRBD2 (5 bases). The CDR3 extends over 15 amino acids. Germline V gene sequence: CDR1 SGDLS, CDR2 YYNGEE. The V end lost 2 bases, the J end lost 5 bases, and 16 bases lay between the germline ends. The CDR3 loop reads CASSVSSRGWETQYF. CDR3 DNA sequence: TGTGCCAGCAGCGTCTCGAGCCGGGGTTGGGAGACCCAGTACTTC.

This clonotype has just a few counts. V gene TRBV28 combines with J gene TRBJ1-5, with D perhaps matching TRBD1 (6 bases). Per the germline V gene, CDR1 is MDHEN and CDR2 is SYDVKM. CDR3 length: 15 amino acids. V lost 6 bases to trimming and J lost 7 bases, with 19 bases between them. The chain's CDR3 is CASSPLQGLDQPQHF. DNA for the CDR3: TGTGCCAGCAGCCCGCTCCAGGGGTTGGACCAGCCCCAGCATTTT.

Comments on this clonotype: At one end the junction does not follow the germline gene, possibly because of a read error. The chain carries TRBV19 and TRBJ1-2; 9 nucleotides agree with TRBD1. This CDR3 contains 13 residues. Germline values: CDR1 LNHDA, CDR2 SQIVND (reference sequence). CDR3 DNA sequence: TGTGCCAGTAGTATACCCGGGACAGGGACCAGCGCCTTC. Its translation: CASSIPGTGTSAF.

V gene TRBV24-1 combines with J gene TRBJ2-2; D possibly corresponds to TRBD1 (6 bases). The CDR3 runs to 17 residues. Germline V gene sequence: CDR1 KGHDR, CDR2 SFDVKD. V gave up 3 bases and J gave up 1 base, with 14 bases separating them. As DNA, the CDR3 is TGTGCCACCAGTGATCCCCTCCAGACAGGGAACACCGGGGAGCTGTTTTTT. Its protein is CATSDPLQTGNTGELFF.

The chain combines TRBV20-1 with TRBJ2-5; maybe TRBD2 (6 bases). V lost 4 bases to trimming and J lost 2 bases, with 11 bases between them. The V gene's germline CDR1 is DFQATT and CDR2 SNEGSKA (reference sequence). This CDR3 comprises 13 residues. In DNA, the CDR3 is TGCAGTGCTACCGGGGGTCCGCAAGAGACCCAGTACTTC. Residues: CSATGGPQETQYF.

This clonotype was recorded a few times. The rearrangement joins TRBV18 to TRBJ1-4; D may be TRBD1 (6 bases). The CDR3 is 15 residues long. With 5 bases removed from V and 7 bases from J, the gap between germline ends came to 17 bases. From germline, CDR1 is KGHSH and CDR2 LQKENI. The CDR3 here is CASSSNRELSEKLFF. The CDR3, as DNA: TGTGCCAGCTCATCCAACAGGGAATTGAGTGAAAAACTGTTTTTT.

This clonotype appeared many times. This rearrangement joins TRBV6-1 to TRBJ1-3; perhaps TRBD1 as D (6 bases). Germline assignment: CDR1 MNHNS and CDR2 SASEGT. The CDR3 spans 14 residues. V lost 10 bases to trimming and J lost 0 bases, with 13 bases between them. CDR3 sequence (DNA): TGTGCCACCCGCCGGGACAACTCTGGAAACACCATATATTTT. Translated: CATRRDNSGNTIYF.

The gene calls are TRBV20-1 and TRBJ2-5; D is perhaps TRBD1 or TRBD2 (6 bases each). CDR1 DFQATT and CDR2 SNEGSKA come from the germline V gene (reference sequence). The CDR3 spans 15 residues. Trimming left V 0 bases short and J 4 bases short, with 15 bases between. The CDR3 DNA sequence: TGCAGTGCTAGAGATATGTGGGGGGCGGGAGAGACCCAGTACTTC. Translating gives CSARDMWGAGETQYF.

V usage is TRBV19 and J usage is TRBJ2-5; perhaps TRBD2 as D (6 bases). The CDR3 has 13 residues. The germline gives CDR1 LNHDA, CDR2 SQIVND (reference sequence). Trimming removed 3 bases from V and 4 bases from J, with 9 bases in between. DNA of the CDR3: TGTGCCAGTAGTATGAAAGCGGGAGAGACCCAGTACTTC. Protein product: CASSMKAGETQYF.